These 10 T cell receptor beta chains were all obtained from the same sample, sequenced in a study of regulatory T cells in long-lasting Graves disease. To make TCR beta libraries, researchers used iRepertoire HTBI primers and Arm-PCR of CDR3 regions. TCRdb reprocessed the multiplex PCR reads with MiXCR, giving one entry per CDR3 protein. The sample shows about 460,000 distinct CDR3 sequences, about 14% of them seen only once. Time point described: newly diagnosed GD, antithyroid drugs for less than 3 months. RNA from PBMCs was the source of the TCR library. The same sample was also used in a study of T cells in Graves' hyperthyroidism and ophthalmopathy.

This sample comprised peripheral blood mononuclear cells (PBMCs), obtained at new diagnosis, from a patient treated with antithyroid drugs. Receptors were obtained from a woman aged 50 to 60 with Graves disease.

This clonotype was seen many times. The chain carries TRBV6-2 or TRBV6-3 and TRBJ2-1; a possible D gene is TRBD2 (5 bases). Between the trimmed V and J ends, which lost 0 bases and 0 bases, there was a span of 9 bases. The CDR3 runs 16 residues. Germline-derived CDR1 and CDR2 are MNHEY and SVGEGT. The CDR3 DNA sequence: TGTGCCAGCAGTTACTCTCCGGGAAGCTCCTACAATGAGCAGTTCTTC. Amino acid sequence: CASSYSPGSSYNEQFF.

The chain joins TRBV12-3 or TRBV12-4 to TRBJ1-1; the D gene is possibly TRBD1 (5 bases). Trimming removed 2 bases at V and 7 bases at J, with 14 bases between. The CDR3 loop spans 14 amino acids. This chain's CDR3 is CASSLYSQGNEAFF. CDR3 nucleotide sequence: TGTGCCAGCAGTTTATACTCCCAGGGTAATGAAGCTTTCTTT.

Of note for this clonotype: Germline and junction disagree at one end, which may indicate a read error. The rearrangement uses TRBV9 and TRBJ2-3; D might be TRBD1 (5 bases). Germline V lookup: CDR1 SGDLS, CDR2 YYNGEE. This CDR3 region has 15 residues. As DNA, the CDR3 is TGTGCCGGCAGCACTGGGGCAACTAGCACAGATACGCAGTATTTT. Protein product: CAGSTGATSTDTQYF. Full variable domain (remainder filled in from reference TRBV9 and TRBJ2-3): DSGVTQTPKHLITATGQRVTLRCSPRSGDLSVYWYQQSLDQGLQFLIQYYNGEERAKGNILERFSAQQFPDLHSELNLSSLELGDSALYFCAGSTGATSTDTQYFGPGTRLTVL.

Ten or more counts support this clonotype. The gene calls are TRBV27 and TRBJ2-1; 9 positions match TRBD2. V was clipped by 7 bases and J by 7 bases; unmatched bases: 14. Germline-derived CDR1 and CDR2 are MNHEY and SMNVEV (reference sequence). CDR3 length: 16 amino acids. DNA of the CDR3: TGTGCCAGCACCCCCGGTCGTCTAGCGGGACGGAATGAGCAGTTCTTC. It encodes CASTPGRLAGRNEQFF.

This chain joins TRBV5-1 and TRBJ2-3; 10 bases match TRBD2. Trimming removed 4 bases from V and 2 bases from J; junction bases left unmatched: 7. Germline CDR1 is SGHRS and CDR2 is YFSETQ. The CDR3 contains 16 residues. The CDR3 bases are TGCGCCAGCAGCCCAGGACTAGCGGAAGACACAGATACGCAGTATTTT. Translation: CASSPGLAEDTDTQYF. Looking up the rest from reference TRBV5-1 and TRBJ2-3 gives the full variable domain: KAGVTQTPRYLIKTRGQQVTLSCSPISGHRSVSWYQQTPGQGLQFLFEYFSETQRNKGNFPGRFSGRQFSNSRSEMNVSTLELGDSALYLCASSPGLAEDTDTQYFGPGTRLTVL.

This clonotype was seen at least ten times. This chain joins TRBV2 and TRBJ2-1, with 9 bases fitting TRBD2. This CDR3 is built from 16 residues. Germline CDR1 is SNHLY and CDR2 is FYNNEI. Trimming took 1 base from V and 5 from J; bases not matched to a gene: 6. The DNA of the CDR3 is TGTGCCAGCAGTGAAGGAGGTAGCGGGGGTGACAATGAGCAGTTCTTC. It translates to CASSEGGSGGDNEQFF.

In its sample, this clonotype was seen many times. The gene calls are TRBV29-1 and TRBJ2-7, with 10 bases lining up with TRBD1. CDR3 length: 14 amino acids. Germline CDR1 is SQVTM and CDR2 is ANQGSEA. The ends lost 4 bases at V and 2 bases at J; junction bases unmatched: 5. The CDR3 loop reads CSVGGQGKAYEQYF. The CDR3 region has the DNA TGCAGCGTTGGGGGACAGGGGAAAGCCTACGAGCAGTACTTC.

This clonotype was observed a few times. The gene calls are TRBV24-1 and TRBJ2-3; D possibly corresponds to TRBD2 (5 bases). Germline CDR1 reads KGHDR; CDR2 reads SFDVKD. This CDR3 region has 14 residues. V lost 1 base and J lost 8, with 12 bases in between. CDR3 sequence: CATSDLVEAATQYF. CDR3 DNA sequence: TGTGCCACCAGTGATTTAGTGGAAGCGGCTACGCAGTATTTT.

The table lists this clonotype with a few counts. The rearrangement uses TRBV20-1 and TRBJ2-7; 9 bases are a match to TRBD2. Germline loops: CDR1 DFQATT, CDR2 SNEGSKA (reference sequence). The CDR3 spans 14 residues. J lost 3 bases, V lost 2 bases, and 5 bases had no gene match. CDR3 in amino acids: CSARKTSGFYEQYF. Written as DNA, the CDR3 is TGCAGTGCTAGAAAGACTAGCGGATTCTACGAGCAGTACTTC.

This clonotype appeared many times. This chain links TRBV7-2 with TRBJ2-5; D is unresolved. CDR3 length: 14 residues. From germline, CDR1 is SGHTA and CDR2 FQGNSA. V was cut by 1 base and J by 7 bases, with 13 bases left in between. Here the CDR3 reads CASSLGSLRGTQYF. The DNA for the CDR3 is TGTGCCAGCAGCTTAGGGTCCCTCCGTGGGACCCAGTACTTC.